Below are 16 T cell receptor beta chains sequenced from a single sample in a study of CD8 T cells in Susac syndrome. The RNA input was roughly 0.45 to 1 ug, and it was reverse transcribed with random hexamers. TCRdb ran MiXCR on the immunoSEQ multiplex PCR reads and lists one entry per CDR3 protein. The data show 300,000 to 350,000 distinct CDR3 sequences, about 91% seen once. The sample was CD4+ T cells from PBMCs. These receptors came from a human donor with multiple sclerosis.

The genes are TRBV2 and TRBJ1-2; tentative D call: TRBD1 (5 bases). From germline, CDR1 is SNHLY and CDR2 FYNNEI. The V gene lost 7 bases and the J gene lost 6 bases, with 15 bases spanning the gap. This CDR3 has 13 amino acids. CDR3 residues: CASTIRPGHGYTF. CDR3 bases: TGTGCCAGCACTATACGTCCGGGGCATGGCTACACCTTC. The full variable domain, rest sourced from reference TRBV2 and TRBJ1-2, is EPEVTQTPSHQVTQMGQEVILRCVPISNHLYFYWYRQILGQKVEFLVSFYNNEISEKSEIFDDQFSVERPDGSNFTLKIRSTKLEDSAMYFCASTIRPGHGYTFGSGTRLTVV.

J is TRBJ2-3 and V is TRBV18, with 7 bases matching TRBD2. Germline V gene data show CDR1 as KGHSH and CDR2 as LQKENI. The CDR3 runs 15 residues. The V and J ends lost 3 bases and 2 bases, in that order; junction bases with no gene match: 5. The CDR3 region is CASSPGLVVTDTQYF. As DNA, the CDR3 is TGTGCCAGCTCACCTGGACTAGTTGTCACAGATACGCAGTATTTT.

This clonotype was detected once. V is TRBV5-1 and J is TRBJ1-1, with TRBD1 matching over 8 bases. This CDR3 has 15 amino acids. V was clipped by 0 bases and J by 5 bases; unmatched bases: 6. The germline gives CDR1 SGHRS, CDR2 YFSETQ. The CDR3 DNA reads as TGCGCCAGCAGCTTGGGGACAGGGCCGTGGACTGAAGCTTTCTTT. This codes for CASSLGTGPWTEAFF. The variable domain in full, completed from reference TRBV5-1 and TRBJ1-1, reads KAGVTQTPRYLIKTRGQQVTLSCSPISGHRSVSWYQQTPGQGLQFLFEYFSETQRNKGNFPGRFSGRQFSNSRSEMNVSTLELGDSALYLCASSLGTGPWTEAFFGQGTRLTVV.

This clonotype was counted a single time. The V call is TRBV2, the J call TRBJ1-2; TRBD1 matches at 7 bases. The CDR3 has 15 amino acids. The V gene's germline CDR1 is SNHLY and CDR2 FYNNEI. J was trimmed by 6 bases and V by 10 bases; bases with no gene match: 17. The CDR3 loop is CATMGKRQGVHGYTF. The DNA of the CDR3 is TGTGCCACCATGGGCAAACGACAGGGAGTCCATGGCTACACCTTC.

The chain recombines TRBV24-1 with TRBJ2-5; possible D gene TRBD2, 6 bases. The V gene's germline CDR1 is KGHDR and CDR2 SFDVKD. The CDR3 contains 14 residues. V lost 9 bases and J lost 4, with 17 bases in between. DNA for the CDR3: TGTGCCACCGGGGTCGGGGGTGTCGGAGAGACCCAGTACTTC. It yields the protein CATGVGGVGETQYF.

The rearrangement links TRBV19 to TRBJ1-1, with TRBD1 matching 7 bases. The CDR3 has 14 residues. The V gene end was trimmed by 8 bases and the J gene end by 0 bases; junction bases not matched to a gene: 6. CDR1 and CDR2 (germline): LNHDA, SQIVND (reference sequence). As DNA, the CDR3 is TGTGCCAGTGGGGGACAGCACATGAACACTGAAGCTTTCTTT. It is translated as CASGGQHMNTEAFF.

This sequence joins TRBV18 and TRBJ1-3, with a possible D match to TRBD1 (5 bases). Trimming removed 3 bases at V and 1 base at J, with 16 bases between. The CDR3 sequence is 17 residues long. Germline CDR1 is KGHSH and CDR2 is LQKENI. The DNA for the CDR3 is TGTGCCAGCTCACCGGACTACAGGCTGATTTCTGGAAACACCATATATTTT. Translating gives CASSPDYRLISGNTIYF.

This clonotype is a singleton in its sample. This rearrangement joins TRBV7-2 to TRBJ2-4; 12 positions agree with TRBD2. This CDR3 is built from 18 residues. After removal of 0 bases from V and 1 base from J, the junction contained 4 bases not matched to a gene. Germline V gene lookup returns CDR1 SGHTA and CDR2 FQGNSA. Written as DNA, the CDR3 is TGTGCCAGCAGCTTAGCGTCTAGCGGGAGGGAGGCCAAAAACATTCAGTACTTC. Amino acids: CASSLASSGREAKNIQYF.

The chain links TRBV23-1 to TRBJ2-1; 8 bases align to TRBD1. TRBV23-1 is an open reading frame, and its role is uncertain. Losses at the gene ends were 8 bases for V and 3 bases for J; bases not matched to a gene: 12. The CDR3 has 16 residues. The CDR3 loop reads CASGTPGQGSYNEQFF. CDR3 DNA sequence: TGCGCCAGCGGCACTCCCGGACAGGGCAGCTACAATGAGCAGTTCTTC.

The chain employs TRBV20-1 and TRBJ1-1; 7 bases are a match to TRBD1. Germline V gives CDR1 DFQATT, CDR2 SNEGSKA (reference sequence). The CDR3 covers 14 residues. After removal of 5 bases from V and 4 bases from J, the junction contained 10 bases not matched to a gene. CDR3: CSAYSGQIFTEAFF. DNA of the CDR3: TGCAGTGCTTATTCGGGACAGATATTCACTGAAGCTTTCTTT.

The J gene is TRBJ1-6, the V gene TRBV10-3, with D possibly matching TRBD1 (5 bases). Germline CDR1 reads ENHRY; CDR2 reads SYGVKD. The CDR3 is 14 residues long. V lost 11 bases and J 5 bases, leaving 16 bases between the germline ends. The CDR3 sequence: CACSSGRNNSPLHF. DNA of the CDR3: TGTGCCTGTAGCTCGGGACGAAATAATTCACCCCTCCACTTT.

In DNA form, the CDR3 reads TGCAGTGGGCTCCCGGGTCCCTCGGGGAATGAGCAGTTCTTC. Amino acid sequence: CSGLPGPSGNEQFF. V usage is TRBV20-1 and J usage is TRBJ2-1, with D perhaps matching TRBD2 (5 bases). Trimming pared 7 bases from V and 7 bases from J, leaving 20 bases between. The CDR3 totals 14 residues. CDR1 and CDR2 (germline): DFQATT, SNEGSKA (reference sequence).

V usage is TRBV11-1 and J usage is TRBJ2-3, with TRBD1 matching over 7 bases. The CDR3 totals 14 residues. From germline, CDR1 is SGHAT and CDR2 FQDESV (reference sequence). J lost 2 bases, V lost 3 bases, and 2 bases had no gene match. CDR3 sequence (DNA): TGTGCCAGCAGCTTGACAGGGTACACAGATACGCAGTATTTT. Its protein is CASSLTGYTDTQYF. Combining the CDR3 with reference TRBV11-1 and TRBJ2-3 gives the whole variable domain EAEVAQSPRYKITEKSQAVAFWCDPISGHATLYWYRQILGQGPELLVQFQDESVVDDSQLPKDRFSAERLKGVDSTLKIQPAELGDSAMYLCASSLTGYTDTQYFGPGTRLTVL.

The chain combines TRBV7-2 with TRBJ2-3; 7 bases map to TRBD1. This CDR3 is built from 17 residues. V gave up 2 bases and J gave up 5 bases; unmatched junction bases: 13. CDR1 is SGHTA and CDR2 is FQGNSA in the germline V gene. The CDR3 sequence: CASSLQTGHSGGDTQYF. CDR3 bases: TGTGCCAGCAGCTTACAGACAGGGCACTCTGGGGGAGATACGCAGTATTTT.

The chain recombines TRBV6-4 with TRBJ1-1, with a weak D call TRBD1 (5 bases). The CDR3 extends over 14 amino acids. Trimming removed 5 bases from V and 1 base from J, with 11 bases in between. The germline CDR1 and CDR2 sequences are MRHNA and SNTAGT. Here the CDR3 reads CASSQMGGNTEAFF. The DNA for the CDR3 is TGTGCCAGCAGTCAAATGGGGGGGAACACTGAAGCTTTCTTT.

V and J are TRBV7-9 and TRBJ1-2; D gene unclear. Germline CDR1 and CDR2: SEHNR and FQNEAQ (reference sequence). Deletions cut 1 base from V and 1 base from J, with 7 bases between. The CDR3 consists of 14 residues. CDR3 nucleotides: TGTGCCAGCAGCTTAGGAGTCCTTAACTATGGCTACACCTTC. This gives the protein CASSLGVLNYGYTF.